This entry concerns a single TCR beta chain. As yet, its antigen is unknown. The method was immunoSEQ multiplex PCR; TCRdb's version includes in-frame clones alone and lacks a portion of them. The sample yields approximately 60,000 clones, under 98% seen once. This CDR3 contains 17 residues. Germline V CDR1 and CDR2: KGHSH, LQKENI. V was pared by 6 bases and J by 3 bases, with 16 bases of the junction left unmatched. This entry is derived from a study of Tregs in tolerant kidney transplant recipients. Notes on the study in general: This study did not directly address biological reproducibility. Antigen-driven expansion was suggested because donor-specific Tregs expanded more than all Tregs in tolerant patients. Nucleotide sequences could not be compared across some patients' samples due to primer changes. The small number of patients limits these findings pending further validation.

The receptor comes from a human donor who received a combined kidney and bone marrow transplant. V and J are TRBV18 and TRBJ2-5; 7 bases fit TRBD1. The sequencing here drew on Tregs from blood, taken before the transplant. The CDR3 region is CASSQTKQGIGKETQYF. CDR3 DNA sequence: TGTGCCAGCTCGCAGACAAAACAGGGGATAGGAAAAGAGACCCAGTACTTC.